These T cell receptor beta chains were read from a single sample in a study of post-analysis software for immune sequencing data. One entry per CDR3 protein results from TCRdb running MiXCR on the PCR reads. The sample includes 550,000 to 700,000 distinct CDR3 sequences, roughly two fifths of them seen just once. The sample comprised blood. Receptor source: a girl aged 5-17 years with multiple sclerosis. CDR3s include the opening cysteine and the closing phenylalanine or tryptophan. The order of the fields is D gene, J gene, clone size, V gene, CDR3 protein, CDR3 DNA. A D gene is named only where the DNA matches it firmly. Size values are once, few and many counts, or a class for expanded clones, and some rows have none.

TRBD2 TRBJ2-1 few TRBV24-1 CATSDLLAGGPNEQFF TGTGCCACCAGTGACCTCCTAGCGGGAGGCCCAAATGAGCAGTTCTTC
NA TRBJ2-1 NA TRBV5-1 CASSLDSSYNEQFF TGTGCCAGCAGTCTAGACAGCTCCTACAATGAGCAGTTCTTC
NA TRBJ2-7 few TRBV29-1 CSVERGQSYEQYF TGCAGCGTTGAGCGCGGACAAAGCTACGAGCAGTACTTC
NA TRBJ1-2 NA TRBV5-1 CASSLAPGTYGYTF TGCGCCAGCAGCTTGGCCCCAGGAACCTATGGCTACACCTTC
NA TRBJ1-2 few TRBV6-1 CAGGDPHYGYTF TGTGCCGGGGGGGATCCGCACTATGGCTACACCTTC
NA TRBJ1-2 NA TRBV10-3 CAISETSRGVIGYTF TGTGCCATCAGTGAGACCTCACGGGGGGTTATTGGCTACACCTTC
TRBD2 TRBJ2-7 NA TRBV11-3 CASSPGSGSGYEQYF TGTGCCAGCAGCCCCGGCAGCGGGAGTGGCTACGAGCAGTACTTC
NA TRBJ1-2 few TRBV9 CASSLAPTENYGYTF TGTGCCAGCAGCCTCGCTCCGACAGAAAACTATGGCTACACCTTC
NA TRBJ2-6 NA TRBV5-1 CASSLEPGSGANVLTF TGCGCCAGCAGCTTGGAGCCCGGATCTGGGGCCAACGTCCTGACTTTC
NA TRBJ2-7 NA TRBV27 CASSFRSAYEQYF TGTGCCAGCAGTTTTCGCTCTGCCTACGAGCAGTACTTC
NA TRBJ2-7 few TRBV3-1 CASSPLAASYEQYF TGTGCCAGCAGCCCCCTCGCAGCTTCCTACGAGCAGTACTTC
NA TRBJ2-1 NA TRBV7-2 CASSLSSRYNEQFF TGTGCCAGCAGCTTGAGTAGCCGCTACAATGAGCAGTTCTTC
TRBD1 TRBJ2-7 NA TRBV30 CAWSQTGGSYEQYF TGTGCCTGGAGTCAGACAGGGGGCTCCTACGAGCAGTACTTC
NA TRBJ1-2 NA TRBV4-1 CASSQDFEEANYGYTF TGCGCCAGCAGCCAAGATTTCGAGGAAGCTAACTATGGCTACACCTTC
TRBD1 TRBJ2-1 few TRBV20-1 CSASTGTGTNNEQFF TGCAGTGCTAGCACCGGGACAGGGACCAACAATGAGCAGTTCTTC
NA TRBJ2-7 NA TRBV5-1 CASSPPRPGSYEQYF TGCGCCAGCAGCCCTCCCCGCCCAGGGTCCTACGAGCAGTACTTC
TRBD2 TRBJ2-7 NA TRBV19 CASSIEGGLAGYYEQYF TGTGCCAGTAGTATAGAGGGCGGACTAGCGGGCTACTACGAGCAGTACTTC
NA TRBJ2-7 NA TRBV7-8 CASSYHRSYEQYF TGTGCCAGCAGCTACCACAGGAGTTACGAGCAGTACTTC
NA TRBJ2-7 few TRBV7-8 CASSLNSRALYEQYF TGTGCCAGCAGCTTAAATTCCAGGGCACTATACGAGCAGTACTTC
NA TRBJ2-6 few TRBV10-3 CAISETGSGANVLTF TGTGCCATCAGTGAGACAGGGTCTGGGGCCAACGTCCTGACTTTC
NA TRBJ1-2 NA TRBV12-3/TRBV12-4 CASSSTGLSYTF TGTGCCAGCAGTTCGACGGGCTTGAGCTACACCTTC
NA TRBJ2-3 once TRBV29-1 CSVEITRTEGTDTQYF TGCAGCGTTGAAATCACCAGGACGGAGGGCACAGATACGCAGTATTTT
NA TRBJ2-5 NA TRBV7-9 CASSPPLRNRQGGRETQYF TGTGCCAGCAGCCCTCCCCTTCGTAACCGACAGGGAGGTAGAGAGACCCAGTACTTC
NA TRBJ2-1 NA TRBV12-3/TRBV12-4 CASSFSGGNFYNEQFF TGTGCCAGCAGTTTTTCGGGCGGGAATTTCTACAATGAGCAGTTCTTC
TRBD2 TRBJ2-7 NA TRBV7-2 CASGTSGGAGPYEQYF TGTGCCAGCGGGACTAGCGGGGGGGCTGGGCCCTACGAGCAGTACTTC
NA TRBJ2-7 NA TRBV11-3 CASSWAQGFNEQYF TGTGCCAGCAGCTGGGCACAGGGTTTCAACGAGCAGTACTTC
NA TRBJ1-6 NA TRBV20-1 CSAFLGQLNSPLHF TGCAGTGCTTTCTTGGGGCAGCTCAATTCACCCCTCCACTTT
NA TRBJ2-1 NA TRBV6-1 CASSPGPTGVKYNEQFF TGTGCCAGCAGTCCCGGCCCGACGGGGGTAAAGTACAATGAGCAGTTCTTC
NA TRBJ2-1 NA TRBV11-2 CASSSRLGVDNEQFF TGTGCCAGCAGCTCTCGGCTGGGCGTCGACAATGAGCAGTTCTTC
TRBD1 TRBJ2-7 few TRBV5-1 CASSSGQRSYEQYF TGCGCCAGCAGCTCGGGACAGCGCTCCTACGAGCAGTACTTC
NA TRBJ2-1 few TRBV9 CASSVGTVDYNEQFF TGTGCCAGCAGCGTAGGGACAGTGGACTACAATGAGCAGTTCTTC
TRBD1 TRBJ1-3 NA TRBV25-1 CASSERKETGGNTIYF TGTGCCAGCAGTGAGAGAAAGGAGACAGGGGGAAACACCATATATTTT
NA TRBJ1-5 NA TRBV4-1 CASSQRGARDYQPQHF TGCGCCAGCAGCCAGAGGGGGGCCAGGGACTATCAGCCCCAGCATTTT
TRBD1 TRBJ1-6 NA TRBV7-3 CASSSLDRESSYNSPLHF TGTGCCAGCAGCTCTCTGGACAGGGAATCCTCCTATAATTCACCCCTCCACTTT
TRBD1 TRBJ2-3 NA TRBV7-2 CASSLGGGTDTRYF TGTGCCAGCAGCTTAGGTGGTGGGACAGATACGCGGTATTTT
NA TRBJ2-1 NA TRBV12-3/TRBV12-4 CASSLGKGNEQFF TGTGCCAGCAGTTTAGGCAAGGGTAATGAGCAGTTCTTC
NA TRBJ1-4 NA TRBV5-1 CASSLGPSGKLFF TGCGCCAGCAGCTTGGGACCTTCGGGAAAACTGTTTTTT
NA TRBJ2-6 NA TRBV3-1 CASGTGRPSGANVLTF TGTGCCAGCGGAACAGGGAGGCCCTCTGGGGCCAACGTCCTGACTTTC
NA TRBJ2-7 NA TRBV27 CASSLFTGQAEQYF TGTGCCAGCAGTTTATTTACAGGGCAAGCCGAGCAGTACTTC
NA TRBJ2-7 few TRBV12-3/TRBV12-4 CASTLGGLNLYEQYF TGTGCCAGCACCCTCGGGGGTTTAAATCTCTACGAGCAGTACTTC
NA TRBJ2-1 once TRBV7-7 CASSLVLRNEQFF TGTGCTAGCAGCTTAGTTTTAAGAAACGAGCAGTTCTTC
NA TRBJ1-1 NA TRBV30 CAWRPPGGLGVNTEAFF TGTGCCTGGAGACCCCCGGGGGGATTAGGGGTGAACACTGAAGCTTTCTTT
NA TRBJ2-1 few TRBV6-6 CASSSLGGEDEQFF TGTGCCAGCAGTAGCCTGGGGGGAGAGGATGAGCAGTTCTTC